Listed below are T cell receptor beta chains from one sample, sequenced in a study of persistence of HIV-infected CD4 T cells. The antigens for these receptors are not known. TCRdb's copy holds only in-frame clones and misses some; the assay was immunoSEQ multiplex PCR. The table lists 25,000 to 35,000 clones, around 70% of them singletons. The sample consisted of CD4+ T cells sorted from PBMCs after roughly 18-hour stimulation, taken from a patient who received antiretroviral therapy. The receptors shown here come from an adult man with HIV who was CMV-seropositive. Both conserved end residues are part of each CDR3. D genes are given only for firm matches. Part of the rows lack a size; the others show once, few, many or a class for expanded clones.

V gene: TRBV7-2; J gene: TRBJ1-3; D gene: .; clone size: .; CDR3 length: 14; CDR3 protein: CASSPGGSGNTIYF; CDR3 DNA: TGTGCCAGCAGCCCTGGGGGCTCTGGAAACACCATATATTTT
V gene: TRBV30; J gene: TRBJ1-2; D gene: .; clone size: .; CDR3 length: 12; CDR3 protein: CALGRAEGGYTF; CDR3 DNA: TGTGCCTTGGGGCGGGCGGAAGGGGGCTACACCTTC
V gene: TRBV2; J gene: TRBJ2-3; D gene: TRBD2; clone size: few; CDR3 length: 16; CDR3 protein: CASRMRLAGTTDTQYF; CDR3 DNA: TGTGCCAGCAGGATGAGACTAGCGGGGACGACAGATACGCAGTATTTT
V gene: TRBV24-1; J gene: TRBJ2-7; D gene: TRBD1; clone size: .; CDR3 length: 17; CDR3 protein: CATSDSGGQGALDEQYF; CDR3 DNA: TGTGCCACCAGTGATTCTGGGGGACAGGGGGCGCTCGACGAGCAGTACTTC
V gene: TRBV11-1; J gene: TRBJ2-1; D gene: .; clone size: .; CDR3 length: 15; CDR3 protein: CASSTRGLNRDEQFF; CDR3 DNA: TGTGCCAGCAGCACTCGGGGGCTCAACCGGGATGAGCAGTTCTTC
V gene: TRBV27; J gene: TRBJ1-2; D gene: .; clone size: .; CDR3 length: 13; CDR3 protein: CASRLEDGYGYTF; CDR3 DNA: TGTGCCAGCAGATTAGAGGATGGCTATGGCTACACCTTC
V gene: TRBV27; J gene: TRBJ2-5; D gene: .; clone size: .; CDR3 length: 13; CDR3 protein: CASSPGTQETQYF; CDR3 DNA: TGTGCCAGCAGTCCCGGGACACAAGAGACCCAGTACTTC
V gene: TRBV6-2/TRBV6-3; J gene: TRBJ2-1; D gene: TRBD2; clone size: .; CDR3 length: 14; CDR3 protein: CASSPSGGGSEQFF; CDR3 DNA: TGTGCCAGCAGCCCTAGCGGGGGGGGCAGTGAGCAGTTCTTC
V gene: TRBV28; J gene: TRBJ1-1; D gene: .; clone size: few; CDR3 length: 14; CDR3 protein: CASSLPDYNTEAFF; CDR3 DNA: TGTGCCAGCAGTTTGCCTGATTATAACACTGAAGCTTTCTTT
V gene: TRBV27; J gene: TRBJ1-1; D gene: .; clone size: .; CDR3 length: 13; CDR3 protein: CASSLQGNTEAFF; CDR3 DNA: TGTGCCAGCAGTTTACAGGGGAACACTGAAGCTTTCTTT
V gene: TRBV6-5; J gene: TRBJ1-2; D gene: TRBD1; clone size: .; CDR3 length: 14; CDR3 protein: CASITSEGGSGYTF; CDR3 DNA: TGTGCCAGCATTACGAGTGAAGGGGGCTCTGGCTACACCTTC
V gene: TRBV20-1; J gene: TRBJ2-7; D gene: .; clone size: .; CDR3 length: 11; CDR3 protein: CSASKTHEQYF; CDR3 DNA: TGCAGTGCTAGCAAAACCCACGAGCAGTACTTC
V gene: TRBV29-1; J gene: TRBJ1-4; D gene: .; clone size: .; CDR3 length: 13; CDR3 protein: CSVRRQANEKLFF; CDR3 DNA: TGCAGCGTTCGGAGACAGGCTAATGAAAAACTGTTTTTT
V gene: TRBV28; J gene: TRBJ1-1; D gene: TRBD1; clone size: once; CDR3 length: 13; CDR3 protein: CALRQGMNTEAFF; CDR3 DNA: TGTGCCTTACGACAGGGAATGAACACTGAAGCTTTCTTT
V gene: TRBV5-1; J gene: TRBJ1-2; D gene: TRBD1; clone size: few; CDR3 length: 14; CDR3 protein: CASSLDTGGGGYTF; CDR3 DNA: TGCGCCAGCAGCTTGGATACAGGGGGCGGTGGCTACACCTTC
V gene: TRBV12-3/TRBV12-4; J gene: TRBJ1-2; D gene: .; clone size: .; CDR3 length: 13; CDR3 protein: CASSFPGGYGYTF; CDR3 DNA: TGTGCCAGCAGTTTTCCGGGCGGCTATGGCTACACCTTC
V gene: TRBV5-1; J gene: TRBJ1-1; D gene: TRBD1; clone size: .; CDR3 length: 13; CDR3 protein: CASSTDRDYGAFF; CDR3 DNA: TGCGCCAGCAGCACTGACAGGGACTACGGAGCTTTCTTT
V gene: TRBV7-9; J gene: TRBJ2-1; D gene: .; clone size: once; CDR3 length: 12; CDR3 protein: CASSPSNHEQFF; CDR3 DNA: TGTGCCAGCAGCCCTAGTAACCATGAGCAGTTCTTC
V gene: TRBV5-5; J gene: TRBJ2-2; D gene: .; clone size: few; CDR3 length: 14; CDR3 protein: CASSSQGNTGELFF; CDR3 DNA: TGTGCCAGCAGCTCTCAGGGGAACACCGGGGAGCTGTTTTTT
V gene: TRBV6-6; J gene: TRBJ1-5; D gene: TRBD1; clone size: medium-sized; CDR3 length: 14; CDR3 protein: CASSLRGREQPQHF; CDR3 DNA: TGTGCCAGCAGCCTCAGGGGGCGCGAACAGCCCCAGCATTTT
V gene: TRBV6-5; J gene: TRBJ2-1; D gene: TRBD1; clone size: once; CDR3 length: 15; CDR3 protein: CASSRDRDSYNEQFF; CDR3 DNA: TGTGCCAGCAGTCGGGACAGGGATAGCTACAATGAGCAGTTCTTC
V gene: TRBV5-1; J gene: TRBJ2-7; D gene: .; clone size: .; CDR3 length: 14; CDR3 protein: CASSLQASSYEQYF; CDR3 DNA: TGCGCCAGCAGCTTACAGGCCTCCTCCTACGAGCAGTACTTC
V gene: TRBV7-3; J gene: TRBJ1-2; D gene: TRBD1; clone size: .; CDR3 length: 14; CDR3 protein: CASSLDGQGHGYTF; CDR3 DNA: TGTGCCAGCAGCTTAGATGGACAGGGGCATGGCTACACCTTC
V gene: TRBV5-1; J gene: TRBJ1-4; D gene: TRBD1; clone size: .; CDR3 length: 16; CDR3 protein: CASSGGTGPPNEKLFF; CDR3 DNA: TGCGCCAGCAGCGGCGGGACAGGGCCTCCTAATGAAAAACTGTTTTTT
V gene: TRBV27; J gene: TRBJ2-7; D gene: .; clone size: few; CDR3 length: 13; CDR3 protein: CASSLGDIYEQYF; CDR3 DNA: TGTGCCAGCAGTTTGGGGGACATCTACGAGCAGTACTTC
V gene: TRBV18; J gene: TRBJ1-6; D gene: TRBD1; clone size: .; CDR3 length: 15; CDR3 protein: CASSLSGTVYSPLHF; CDR3 DNA: TGTGCCAGCTCACTGTCCGGGACAGTATATTCACCCCTCCACTTT
V gene: TRBV2; J gene: TRBJ2-3; D gene: .; clone size: .; CDR3 length: 16; CDR3 protein: CASILGGVSSTDTQYF; CDR3 DNA: TGTGCCAGCATCCTCGGTGGGGTTAGTAGCACAGATACGCAGTATTTT
V gene: TRBV10-2; J gene: TRBJ1-1; D gene: .; clone size: .; CDR3 length: 13; CDR3 protein: CASRTELNTEAFF; CDR3 DNA: TGCGCCAGCAGAACAGAGTTGAACACTGAAGCTTTCTTT
V gene: TRBV7-2; J gene: TRBJ1-5; D gene: .; clone size: .; CDR3 length: 15; CDR3 protein: CASSLSAGSNQPQHF; CDR3 DNA: TGTGCCAGCAGCTTATCAGCGGGCTCGAATCAGCCCCAGCATTTT
V gene: TRBV18; J gene: TRBJ1-1; D gene: .; clone size: .; CDR3 length: 14; CDR3 protein: CASSRGPANTEAFF; CDR3 DNA: TGTGCCAGCTCCAGAGGACCGGCGAACACTGAAGCTTTCTTT
V gene: TRBV4-1; J gene: TRBJ1-2; D gene: .; clone size: few; CDR3 length: 14; CDR3 protein: CASSQGAGSYGYTF; CDR3 DNA: TGCGCCAGCAGCCAAGGGGCGGGAAGCTATGGCTACACCTTC
V gene: TRBV3-1/TRBV3-2; J gene: TRBJ2-1; D gene: TRBD1; clone size: .; CDR3 length: 17; CDR3 protein: CASSPPPGQGPYNEQFF; CDR3 DNA: TGTGCCAGCAGCCCTCCTCCGGGACAGGGGCCCTACAATGAGCAGTTCTTC
V gene: TRBV6-1; J gene: TRBJ2-7; D gene: TRBD1; clone size: .; CDR3 length: 15; CDR3 protein: CASSEPGTGFYEQYF; CDR3 DNA: TGTGCCAGCAGTGAACCCGGGACAGGTTTCTACGAGCAGTACTTC
V gene: TRBV19; J gene: TRBJ1-4; D gene: .; clone size: .; CDR3 length: 13; CDR3 protein: CASSPGQTKKLFF; CDR3 DNA: TGTGCCAGTAGCCCGGGCCAGACAAAAAAACTGTTTTTT
V gene: TRBV4-1; J gene: TRBJ2-2; D gene: TRBD1; clone size: .; CDR3 length: 15; CDR3 protein: CASSQVSTGDGELFF; CDR3 DNA: TGCGCCAGCAGCCAAGTTTCAACAGGGGATGGGGAGCTGTTTTTT
V gene: TRBV9; J gene: TRBJ2-1; D gene: .; clone size: once; CDR3 length: 13; CDR3 protein: CASSVALRGEQFF; CDR3 DNA: TGTGCCAGCAGCGTAGCCTTGAGAGGTGAGCAGTTCTTC
V gene: TRBV28; J gene: TRBJ1-2; D gene: .; clone size: .; CDR3 length: 12; CDR3 protein: CASSLPNYGYTF; CDR3 DNA: TGTGCCAGCAGTTTACCCAACTATGGCTACACCTTC
V gene: TRBV6-5; J gene: TRBJ1-5; D gene: TRBD1; clone size: .; CDR3 length: 14; CDR3 protein: CASKPDRGKQPQHF; CDR3 DNA: TGTGCCAGCAAACCGGACAGGGGAAAGCAGCCCCAGCATTTT
V gene: TRBV7-8; J gene: TRBJ1-2; D gene: .; clone size: few; CDR3 length: 19; CDR3 protein: CASSLTRERRAVTNYGYTF; CDR3 DNA: TGTGCCAGCAGTTTGACGCGGGAACGCCGTGCCGTAACTAACTATGGCTACACCTTC
V gene: TRBV30; J gene: TRBJ1-3; D gene: .; clone size: .; CDR3 length: 12; CDR3 protein: CAWSVPGNTIYF; CDR3 DNA: TGTGCCTGGAGTGTACCCGGAAACACCATATATTTT
V gene: TRBV9; J gene: TRBJ2-1; D gene: .; clone size: once; CDR3 length: 11; CDR3 protein: CASSVEHEQFF; CDR3 DNA: TGTGCCAGCAGCGTAGAGCATGAGCAGTTCTTC
V gene: TRBV28; J gene: TRBJ1-4; D gene: TRBD1; clone size: once; CDR3 length: 16; CDR3 protein: CASSRGRGINNEKLFF; CDR3 DNA: TGTGCCAGCAGTAGGGGGCGGGGGATCAATAATGAAAAACTGTTTTTT
V gene: TRBV2; J gene: TRBJ1-2; D gene: .; clone size: few; CDR3 length: 11; CDR3 protein: CASSDPRGYTF; CDR3 DNA: TGTGCCAGCAGTGACCCACGGGGCTACACCTTC
V gene: TRBV6-4; J gene: TRBJ1-6; D gene: TRBD1; clone size: .; CDR3 length: 14; CDR3 protein: CASSRDRSNSPLHF; CDR3 DNA: TGTGCCAGCAGCAGGGACAGATCTAATTCACCCCTCCACTTT